Listed below are T cell receptor beta chains from one sample, sequenced in a study of T cell changes during pregnancy in multiple sclerosis. Assay used: immunoSEQ multiplex PCR; TCRdb lists only in-frame clones, some missing. The table records roughly 93,000 clones, under 95% of them present only once. Sequencing used peripheral blood, obtained after pregnancy. These receptors were taken from a female donor in good health, enrolled as a control in a pregnancy study. The CDR3 runs from the conserved cysteine through the conserved F or W. The D gene is left open where the match is weak. Clone size is stated in some rows and not others, as once, few, many or a class when expanded.

D gene	V gene	J gene	clone size	CDR3 DNA	CDR3 protein
NA	TRBV5-6	TRBJ1-2	NA	TGTGCCAGCAGGAGACAACAGGGATTCCGGATCTATGGCTACACCTTC	CASRRQQGFRIYGYTF
TRBD1	TRBV15	TRBJ2-5	NA	TGTGCCACCAGCAGAGATTCAGGGGGTCAAGAGACCCAGTACTTC	CATSRDSGGQETQYF
NA	TRBV5-1	TRBJ1-1	NA	TGCGCCAGCACAGGTTTGTACACTGAAGCTTTCTTT	CASTGLYTEAFF
NA	TRBV5-5	TRBJ1-1	once	TGTGCCAGCAGCTCCCAGGGCGTCGTGAACACTGAAGCTTTCTTT	CASSSQGVVNTEAFF
NA	TRBV10-3	TRBJ2-7	NA	TGTGCCATCAGGGAGCAGGACCCAGGGGACGAGCAGTACTTC	CAIREQDPGDEQYF
NA	TRBV10-3	TRBJ1-1	once	TGTGCCATCAGTGAGCCGGGGGGGGCGCAAGGTACTGAAGCTTTCTTT	CAISEPGGAQGTEAFF
TRBD1	TRBV6-1	TRBJ1-5	NA	TGTGCCGGACGTTTCTCTCCGGGACAGACCCAGCATTTT	CAGRFSPGQTQHF
NA	TRBV5-4	TRBJ1-1	NA	TGTGCCAGCAGCTTGGGGCCCAACACTGAAGCTTTCTTT	CASSLGPNTEAFF
TRBD1	TRBV6-1	TRBJ1-1	NA	TGTGCCAGCCACAGGGGTAGCACTGAAGCTTTCTTT	CASHRGSTEAFF
NA	TRBV4-2	TRBJ2-1	NA	TGTGCCAGCAGCCAGCAGGAGGGAAGCGAGCAGTTCTTC	CASSQQEGSEQFF
TRBD2	TRBV5-4	TRBJ2-1	NA	TGTGCCAGCAGCCGCAGAGCGGGAGGGCCCCACAATGAGCAGTTCTTC	CASSRRAGGPHNEQFF
TRBD1	TRBV6-5	TRBJ1-2	NA	TGTGCCAGCAGCGGGACAGGGGGCTACTACACCTTC	CASSGTGGYYTF
TRBD2	TRBV6-4	TRBJ2-3	NA	TGTGCCAGCAGTGACTCTAGCGGGGGCACAGATACGCAGTATTTT	CASSDSSGGTDTQYF
TRBD1	TRBV5-4	TRBJ1-2	NA	TGTGCCAGCAGCCCGGACAGGGACTATGGCTACACCTTC	CASSPDRDYGYTF
NA	TRBV2	TRBJ2-1	NA	TGTGCCAGCAGCTTCTCCCAGATCCCGGGAAATGAGCAGTTCTTC	CASSFSQIPGNEQFF
NA	TRBV28	TRBJ1-1	NA	TGTGCCAGCAGTTTCAGTTCGGGGGCTTTCTTT	CASSFSSGAFF
NA	TRBV9	TRBJ1-6	NA	TGTGCCAGCAGCGGACGGGGGGGTTATAATTCACCCCTCCACTTT	CASSGRGGYNSPLHF
TRBD2	TRBV28	TRBJ2-5	NA	TGTGCCACCCTGACTAGCGGTTTTCAAGAGACCCAGTACTTC	CATLTSGFQETQYF
NA	TRBV7-2	TRBJ2-7	NA	TGTGCCAGCAGCTCGAAAAGGACGGGACTTCCACCCTACGAGCAGTACTTC	CASSSKRTGLPPYEQYF
NA	TRBV7-2	TRBJ1-1	NA	TGTGCCAGCAGCTTGGGCGGATCCGGGACAATAAACACTGAAGCTTTCTTT	CASSLGGSGTINTEAFF
TRBD1	TRBV18	TRBJ1-1	NA	TGTGCCAGCTTACAGGGGGTGGGGACTGAAGCTTTCTTT	CASLQGVGTEAFF
NA	TRBV18	TRBJ2-1	NA	TGTGCCAGCTCACCACCGGGGGAGGCGCAGTTCTTC	CASSPPGEAQFF
TRBD2	TRBV5-4	TRBJ2-7	NA	TGTGCCAGCAGCTTGAAGCTAGCGGGAGGCGAGCAGTACTTC	CASSLKLAGGEQYF
NA	TRBV5-1	TRBJ2-2	NA	TGCGCCAGCGACCTCCTCGAGCGGTCAAACACCGGGGAGCTGTTTTTT	CASDLLERSNTGELFF
NA	TRBV9	TRBJ2-2	NA	TGTGCCAGCAGCCTAGGACTACCCAACCCCACGAACACCGGGGAGCTGTTTTTT	CASSLGLPNPTNTGELFF
NA	TRBV7-6	TRBJ2-7	NA	TGTGCCAGCAGCCCCAGCGGAGCCGGGGGAGAGCAGTACTTC	CASSPSGAGGEQYF
NA	TRBV28	TRBJ2-7	once	TGTGCCAGCAGAAACGACTATACCTACGAGCAGTACTTC	CASRNDYTYEQYF
NA	TRBV30	TRBJ1-5	NA	TGTGCCTGGAGCGCGGGGGGGGATCAGCCCCAGCATTTT	CAWSAGGDQPQHF
TRBD1	TRBV5-8	TRBJ2-1	NA	TGTGCCAGCAGCTTGGGGACAGGGTCTGTCAATGAGCAGTTCTTC	CASSLGTGSVNEQFF
NA	TRBV7-6	TRBJ2-5	NA	TGTGCCAGCAGCTCCTCGGGAGAGACCCAGTACTTC	CASSSSGETQYF
NA	TRBV15	TRBJ2-3	NA	TGTGCCACCAGCAGAGATATCAGGTCGGGACACCTCATGACAAATACGCAGTATTTT	CATSRDIRSGHLMTNTQYF
TRBD1	TRBV7-8	TRBJ1-2	NA	TGTGCCAGCAGTCAAAGACAGGGTGGAAAGGGGAACTATGGCTACACCTTC	CASSQRQGGKGNYGYTF
NA	TRBV7-9	TRBJ1-5	once	TGTGCCAGCAGCTTAGCTGGGGGGGGATTTCAGCCCCAGCATTTT	CASSLAGGGFQPQHF
NA	TRBV7-6	TRBJ1-6	NA	TGTGCCAGCAGCTCCTCGCCCAGGACTAGCTCCTATAATTCACCCCTCCACTTT	CASSSSPRTSSYNSPLHF
NA	TRBV5-1	TRBJ1-1	once	TGCGCCAGCAGCACCCAGACAGCCTTTTACACTGAAGCTTTCTTT	CASSTQTAFYTEAFF
NA	TRBV2	TRBJ2-7	NA	TGTGCCAGCAGTCCGAGGCCCCAAGGGAGCTACGAGCAGTACTTC	CASSPRPQGSYEQYF
TRBD2	TRBV19	TRBJ2-2	NA	TGTGCCAGTAGTATTCTAGCGGGGGGCACCGGGGAGCTGTTTTTT	CASSILAGGTGELFF
NA	TRBV7-6	TRBJ2-7	NA	TGTGCCAGCAGCTTAGGCGGGTTCTCCGAGCAGTACTTC	CASSLGGFSEQYF
TRBD1	TRBV5-8	TRBJ1-2	NA	TGTGCCAGCAGCTTCCCGACAGGGGCCCTTTCCGCCTATGGCTACACCTTC	CASSFPTGALSAYGYTF
NA	TRBV9	TRBJ2-1	NA	TGTGCCAGCAGCGTAGCCTCTAGGCTCTACAATGAGCAGTTCTTC	CASSVASRLYNEQFF
NA	TRBV6-6	TRBJ1-6	NA	TGTGCCAGCATGGGAGGGGAAATTCAAGCCCTCCACTTT	CASMGGEIQALHF
NA	TRBV6-5	TRBJ1-1	NA	TGTGCCAGCAGTCCTCTTGAGGCCCCTGAAGCTTTCTTT	CASSPLEAPEAFF
TRBD2	TRBV11-3	TRBJ2-1	NA	TGTGCCAGCAGCTCCTCTAGCGGGAATGAGGAGCAGTTCTTC	CASSSSSGNEEQFF
NA	TRBV6-6	TRBJ1-2	NA	TGTGCCAGCAGTTATCTGGGTAGAGGGCCCTATGGCTACACCTTC	CASSYLGRGPYGYTF
NA	TRBV7-2	TRBJ2-5	NA	TGTGCCAGCAGCGTCTCTCAAGAGACCCAGTACTTC	CASSVSQETQYF
TRBD1	TRBV25-1	TRBJ1-1	NA	TGTGCCAGCAGTGAGACAGGGAGGAACACTGAAGCTTTCTTT	CASSETGRNTEAFF
NA	TRBV19	TRBJ1-1	NA	TGTGCCAGTAGTATAGGAGGTGAAGCTTTCTTT	CASSIGGEAFF
NA	TRBV5-4	TRBJ2-5	NA	TGTGCCAGCAGCTTAACTCAGAGAGGTGAAGAGACCCAGTACTTC	CASSLTQRGEETQYF
TRBD1	TRBV27	TRBJ1-6	NA	TGTGCCAGCAGTTACGGGACAGAGAATTCACCCCTCCACTTT	CASSYGTENSPLHF
NA	TRBV30	TRBJ1-6	NA	TGTGCCTGGAGTCCTGGGGCCGCCAGGAGCTCCTATAATTCACCCCTCCACTTT	CAWSPGAARSSYNSPLHF
TRBD2	TRBV5-6	TRBJ2-4	NA	TGTGCCAGCACCCTGGAGCGGGGCGGGGACAAAAACATTCAGTACTTC	CASTLERGGDKNIQYF
TRBD2	TRBV27	TRBJ2-5	NA	TGTGCCAGCAGTTTATTTGGTAGCGGGAGCTCGGAGACCCAGTACTTC	CASSLFGSGSSETQYF
TRBD1	TRBV27	TRBJ2-7	NA	TGTGCCAGCAAAAAACAGGGGGCGTTTTACGAGCAGTACTTC	CASKKQGAFYEQYF
TRBD1	TRBV10-3	TRBJ1-5	NA	TGTGCCATCAGTCCAGGACAGGGCAATCAGCCCCAGCATTTT	CAISPGQGNQPQHF